This TCR beta chain was sequenced in a study of T cell responses to AZD1222 COVID-19 vaccine. General study results and limits: There were vaccine-associated CD4 TCRs across spike, dominant at 160-218 and 743-854. White British people made up most donors, females outnumbered males, and clonal diversity was possibly underestimated. Per reports, nearly half of all spike-specific TCRs target regions that are unmutated in variants.

In the case of this clone: Antigen unknown.

Sequencing was performed with immunoSEQ multiplex PCR; in TCRdb, only in-frame clones are kept and a portion is missing. The sample has fewer than 90,000 clones; 88% are singletons. V lost 3 bases and J lost 3, with 11 bases in between. The length of the CDR3 is 14 residues. Germline V CDR1 and CDR2: SGHDN, FVKESK. Sequencing used peripheral blood, obtained 28 days after the second AZD1222 dose. This chain connects TRBV14 to TRBJ1-2, with a possible D match to TRBD1 (6 bases). The receptor comes from an adult who received the AZD1222 COVID-19 vaccine. The CDR3 is CASSHLTGYYGYTF. CDR3 DNA sequence: TGTGCCAGCAGCCACCTGACAGGATACTATGGCTACACCTTC.